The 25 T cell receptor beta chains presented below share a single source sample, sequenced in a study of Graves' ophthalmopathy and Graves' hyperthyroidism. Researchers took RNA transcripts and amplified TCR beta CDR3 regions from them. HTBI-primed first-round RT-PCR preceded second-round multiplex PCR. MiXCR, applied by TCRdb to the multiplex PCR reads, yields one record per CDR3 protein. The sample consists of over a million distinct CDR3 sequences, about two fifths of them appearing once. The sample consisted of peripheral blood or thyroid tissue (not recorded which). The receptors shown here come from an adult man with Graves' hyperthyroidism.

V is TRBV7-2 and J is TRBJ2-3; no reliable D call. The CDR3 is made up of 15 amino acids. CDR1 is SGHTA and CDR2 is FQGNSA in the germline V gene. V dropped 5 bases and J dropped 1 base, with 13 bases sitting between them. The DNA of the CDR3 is TGTGCCAGCAGCCTCTACCTACTTCGCACAGATACGCAGTATTTT. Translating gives CASSLYLLRTDTQYF.

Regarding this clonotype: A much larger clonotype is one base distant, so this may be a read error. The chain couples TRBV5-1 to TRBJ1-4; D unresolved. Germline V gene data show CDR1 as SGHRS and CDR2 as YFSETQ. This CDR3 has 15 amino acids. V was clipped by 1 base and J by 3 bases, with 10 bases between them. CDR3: CASSLSAESNEKLFF. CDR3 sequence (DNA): TGCGCCAGCAGCTTGTCGGCAGAGTCTAATGAAAAACTGTTTTTT.

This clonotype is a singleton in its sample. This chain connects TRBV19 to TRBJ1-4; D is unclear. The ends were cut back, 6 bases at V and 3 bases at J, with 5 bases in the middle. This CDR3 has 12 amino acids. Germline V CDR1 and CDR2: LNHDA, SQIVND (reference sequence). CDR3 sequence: CASRQANEKLFF. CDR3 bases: TGTGCCAGTAGGCAGGCTAATGAAAAACTGTTTTTT.

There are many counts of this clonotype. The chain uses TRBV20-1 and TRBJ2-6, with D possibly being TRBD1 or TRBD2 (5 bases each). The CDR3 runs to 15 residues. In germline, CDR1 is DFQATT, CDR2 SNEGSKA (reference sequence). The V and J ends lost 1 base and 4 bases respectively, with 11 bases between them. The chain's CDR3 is CSARGSGTGANVLTF. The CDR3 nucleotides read TGCAGTGCTAGAGGGTCAGGGACCGGGGCCAACGTCCTGACTTTC.

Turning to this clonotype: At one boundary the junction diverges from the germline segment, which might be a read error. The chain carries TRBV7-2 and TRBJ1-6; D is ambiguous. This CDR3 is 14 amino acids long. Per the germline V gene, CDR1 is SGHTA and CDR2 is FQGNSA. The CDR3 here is CASNPSADNSPLHF. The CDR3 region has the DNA TGTGCCAGCAACCCTTCGGCAGACAATTCGCCCCTCCACTTT.

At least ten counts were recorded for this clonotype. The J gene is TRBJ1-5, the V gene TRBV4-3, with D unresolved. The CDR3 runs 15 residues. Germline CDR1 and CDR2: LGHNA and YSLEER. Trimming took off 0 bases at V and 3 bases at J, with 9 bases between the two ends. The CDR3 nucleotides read TGCGCCAGCAGCCAAGATACCGGGAACAATCAGCCCCAGCATTTT. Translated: CASSQDTGNNQPQHF.

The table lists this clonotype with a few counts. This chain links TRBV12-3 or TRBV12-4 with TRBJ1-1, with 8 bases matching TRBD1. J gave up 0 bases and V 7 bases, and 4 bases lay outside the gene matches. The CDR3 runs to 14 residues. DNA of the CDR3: TGTGCCAGCACCATGACAGGGGTGAACACTGAAGCTTTCTTT. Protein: CASTMTGVNTEAFF.

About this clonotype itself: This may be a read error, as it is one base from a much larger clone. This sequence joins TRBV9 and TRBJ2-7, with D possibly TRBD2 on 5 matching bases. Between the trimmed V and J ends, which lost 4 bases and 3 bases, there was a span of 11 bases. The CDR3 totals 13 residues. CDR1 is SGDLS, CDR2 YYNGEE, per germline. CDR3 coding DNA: TGTGCCAGCAGCTACGACGGGAACTACGAGCAGTACTTC. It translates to CASSYDGNYEQYF.

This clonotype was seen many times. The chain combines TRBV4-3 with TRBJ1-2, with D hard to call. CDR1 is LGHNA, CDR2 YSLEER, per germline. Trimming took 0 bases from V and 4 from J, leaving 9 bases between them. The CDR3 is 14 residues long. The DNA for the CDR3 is TGCGCCAGCAGCCAAGAGGGTGGAATCTATGGCTACACCTTC. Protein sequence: CASSQEGGIYGYTF.

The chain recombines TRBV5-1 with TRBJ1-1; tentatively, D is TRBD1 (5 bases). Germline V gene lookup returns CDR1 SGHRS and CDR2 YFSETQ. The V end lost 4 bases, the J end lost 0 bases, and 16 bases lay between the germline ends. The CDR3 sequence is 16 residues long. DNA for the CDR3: TGCGCCAGCAGCCTGGGGCAGGGTACTATGAACACTGAAGCTTTCTTT. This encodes CASSLGQGTMNTEAFF. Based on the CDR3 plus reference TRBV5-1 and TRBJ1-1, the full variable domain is KAGVTQTPRYLIKTRGQQVTLSCSPISGHRSVSWYQQTPGQGLQFLFEYFSETQRNKGNFPGRFSGRQFSNSRSEMNVSTLELGDSALYLCASSLGQGTMNTEAFFGQGTRLTVV.

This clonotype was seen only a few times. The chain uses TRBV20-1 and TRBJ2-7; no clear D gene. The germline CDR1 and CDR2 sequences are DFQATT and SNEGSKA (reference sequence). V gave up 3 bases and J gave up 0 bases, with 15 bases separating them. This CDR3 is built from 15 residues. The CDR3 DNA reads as TGCAGTGCTAGCACAGTTACCTCTTTCTCCTACGAGCAGTACTTC. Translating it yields CSASTVTSFSYEQYF.

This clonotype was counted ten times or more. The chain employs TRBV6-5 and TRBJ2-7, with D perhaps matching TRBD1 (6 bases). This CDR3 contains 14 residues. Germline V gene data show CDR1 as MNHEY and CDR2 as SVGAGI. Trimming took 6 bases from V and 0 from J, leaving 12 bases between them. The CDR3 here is CASSYRDTSYEQYF. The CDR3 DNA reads TGTGCCAGCAGCTACCGGGACACCTCCTACGAGCAGTACTTC.

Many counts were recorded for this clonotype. DNA of the CDR3: TGTGCCAGCAGTCATGACACAGGTAGCAATCAGCCCCAGCATTTT. This sequence encodes CASSHDTGSNQPQHF. This rearrangement joins TRBV2 to TRBJ1-5; D may be TRBD1 (5 bases). The germline V gene has CDR1 SNHLY and CDR2 FYNNEI. V dropped 5 bases and J dropped 0 bases, with 11 bases sitting between them. The CDR3 is 15 amino acids.

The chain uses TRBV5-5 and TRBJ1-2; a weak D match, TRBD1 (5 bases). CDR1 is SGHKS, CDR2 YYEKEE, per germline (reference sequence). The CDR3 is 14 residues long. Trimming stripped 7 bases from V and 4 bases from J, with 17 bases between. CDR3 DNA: TGTGCCAGCGTTAGGGGAGGGAATGGCTATGGCTACACCTTC. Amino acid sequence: CASVRGGNGYGYTF.

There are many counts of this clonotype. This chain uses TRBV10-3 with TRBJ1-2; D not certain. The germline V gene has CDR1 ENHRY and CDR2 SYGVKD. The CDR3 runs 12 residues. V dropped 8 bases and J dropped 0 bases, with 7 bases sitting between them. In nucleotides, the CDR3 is TGTGCCATCGGCAGACCTAACTATGGCTACACCTTC. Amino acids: CAIGRPNYGYTF.

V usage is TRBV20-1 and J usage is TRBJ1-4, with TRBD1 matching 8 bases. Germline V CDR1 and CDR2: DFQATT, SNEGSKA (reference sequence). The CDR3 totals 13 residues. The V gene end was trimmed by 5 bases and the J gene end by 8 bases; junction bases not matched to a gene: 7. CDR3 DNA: TGCAGTGCTCCCCGACAGGGGATGGAAAAACTGTTTTTT. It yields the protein CSAPRQGMEKLFF.

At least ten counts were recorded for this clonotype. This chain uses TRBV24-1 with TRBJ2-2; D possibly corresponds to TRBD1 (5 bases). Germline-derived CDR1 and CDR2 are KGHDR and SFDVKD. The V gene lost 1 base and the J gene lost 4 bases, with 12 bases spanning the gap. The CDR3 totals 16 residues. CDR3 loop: CATSDFSGKSTGELFF. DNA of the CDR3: TGTGCCACCAGTGATTTCTCAGGGAAGAGCACCGGGGAGCTGTTTTTT.

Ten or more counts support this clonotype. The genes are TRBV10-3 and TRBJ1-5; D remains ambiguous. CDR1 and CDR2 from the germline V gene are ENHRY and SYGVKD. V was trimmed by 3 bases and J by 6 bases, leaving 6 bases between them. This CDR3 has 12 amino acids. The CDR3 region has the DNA TGTGCCATCAGTGATCAAAGTCAGCCCCAGCATTTT. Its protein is CAISDQSQPQHF.

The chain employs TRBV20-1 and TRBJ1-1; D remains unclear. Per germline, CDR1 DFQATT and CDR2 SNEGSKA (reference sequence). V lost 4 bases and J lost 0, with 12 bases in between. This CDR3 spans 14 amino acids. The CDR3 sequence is CSAKATALNTEAFF. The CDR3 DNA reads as TGCAGTGCTAAGGCTACCGCCCTGAACACTGAAGCTTTCTTT.

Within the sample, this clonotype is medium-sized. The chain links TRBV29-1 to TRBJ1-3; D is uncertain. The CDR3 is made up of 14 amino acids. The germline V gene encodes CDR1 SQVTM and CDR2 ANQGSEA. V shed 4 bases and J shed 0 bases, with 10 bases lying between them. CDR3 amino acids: CSVGLSSSGNTIYF. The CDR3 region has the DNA TGCAGCGTTGGACTCAGTTCCTCTGGAAACACCATATATTTT.

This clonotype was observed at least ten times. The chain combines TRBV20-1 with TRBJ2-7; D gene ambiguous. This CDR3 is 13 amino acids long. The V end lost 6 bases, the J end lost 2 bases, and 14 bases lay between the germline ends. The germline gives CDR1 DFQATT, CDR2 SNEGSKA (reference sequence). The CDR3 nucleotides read TGCAGTGCCGACACTTATGAGACCTACGAGCAGTACTTC. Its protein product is CSADTYETYEQYF.

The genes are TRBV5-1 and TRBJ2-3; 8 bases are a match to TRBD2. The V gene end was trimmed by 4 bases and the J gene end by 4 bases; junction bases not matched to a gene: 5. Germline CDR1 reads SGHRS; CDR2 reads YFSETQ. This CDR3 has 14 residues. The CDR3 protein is CASSQGAGADTQYF. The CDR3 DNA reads TGCGCCAGCAGCCAAGGAGCGGGGGCAGATACGCAGTATTTT.

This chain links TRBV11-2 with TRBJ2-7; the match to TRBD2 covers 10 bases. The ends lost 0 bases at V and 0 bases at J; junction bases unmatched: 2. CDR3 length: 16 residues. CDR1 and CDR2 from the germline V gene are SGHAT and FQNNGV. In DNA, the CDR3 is TGTGCCAGCAGCTTAGAGGCTAGCGGGAGCTCCTACGAGCAGTACTTC. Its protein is CASSLEASGSSYEQYF.

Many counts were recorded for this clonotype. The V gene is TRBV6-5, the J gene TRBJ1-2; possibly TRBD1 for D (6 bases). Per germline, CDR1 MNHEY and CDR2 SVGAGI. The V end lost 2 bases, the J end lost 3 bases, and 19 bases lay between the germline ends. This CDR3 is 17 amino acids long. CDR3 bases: TGTGCCAGCAGTTACACATCAGGAGACAGGAGGGACTATGGCTACACCTTC. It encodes CASSYTSGDRRDYGYTF.

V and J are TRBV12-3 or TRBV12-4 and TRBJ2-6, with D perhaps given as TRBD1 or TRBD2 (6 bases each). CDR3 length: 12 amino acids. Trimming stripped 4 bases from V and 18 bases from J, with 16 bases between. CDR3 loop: CASSSGANIPTF. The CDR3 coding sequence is TGTGCCAGCAGTTCGGGGGCCAACATCCCGACTTTC.